A single sample is the source of the 10 T cell receptor beta chains below, sequenced in a study of blood T cell repertoires in COVID-19. Produced via immunoSEQ multiplex PCR; TCRdb's table is partial and in-frame only. Seen here are about 370,000 clones, approximately 92% observed once, and the top ten hold roughly 1%. The sample taken for sequencing was PBMCs or T cells enriched from blood (not recorded which). These TCRs come from a man aged 18-30 years who had recovered from COVID-19.

The chain couples TRBV5-1 to TRBJ2-7; TRBD1 matches at 10 bases. Trimming cost V 3 bases and J 6 bases; bases outside gene matches: 12. In germline, CDR1 is SGHRS, CDR2 YFSETQ. The CDR3 contains 16 residues. The CDR3 DNA follows: TGCGCCAGCAGCTCTCGGTCGGGGACAGGGGACGGCGAGCAGTACTTC. It yields the protein CASSSRSGTGDGEQYF. Looking up the rest from reference TRBV5-1 and TRBJ2-7 gives the full variable domain: KAGVTQTPRYLIKTRGQQVTLSCSPISGHRSVSWYQQTPGQGLQFLFEYFSETQRNKGNFPGRFSGRQFSNSRSEMNVSTLELGDSALYLCASSSRSGTGDGEQYFGPGTRLTVT.

V and J are TRBV24-1 and TRBJ1-1; 7 bases match TRBD1. Germline V CDR1 and CDR2: KGHDR, SFDVKD. V was clipped by 2 bases and J by 11 bases; unmatched bases: 4. This CDR3 has 12 residues. The CDR3 nucleotides are TGTGCCACCAGTGATTGGCAGGGGGAGGCTTTCTTT. Translated: CATSDWQGEAFF.

The genes are TRBV19 and TRBJ2-3; 10 bases fit TRBD1. CDR1 is LNHDA, CDR2 SQIVND, per germline (reference sequence). This CDR3 spans 17 amino acids. V lost 10 bases and J lost 0; bases outside the gene matches: 13. The CDR3 is CATGKLGQGESTDTQYF. For the CDR3, the DNA is TGTGCCACCGGTAAACTCGGACAGGGGGAAAGCACAGATACGCAGTATTTT.

V is TRBV6-4 and J is TRBJ2-1; TRBD2 matches at 9 bases. Looked up from germline, CDR1 is MRHNA and CDR2 is SNTAGT. Unmatched junction bases numbered 7, after V lost 0 bases and J lost 7 bases. This CDR3 spans 16 amino acids. CDR3: CASSDSGTSIRNEQFF. DNA of the CDR3: TGTGCCAGCAGTGACTCCGGGACTAGCATAAGGAATGAGCAGTTCTTC.

The chain links TRBV6-1 to TRBJ1-2; weak D call: TRBD1 (5 bases). Trimming took off 2 bases at V and 4 bases at J, with 20 bases between the two ends. The CDR3 covers 17 residues. Germline values: CDR1 MNHNS, CDR2 SASEGT. The CDR3 reads CASSESGPRVGGYGYTF. The CDR3 DNA reads TGTGCCAGCAGTGAATCAGGTCCCCGGGTCGGGGGCTATGGCTACACCTTC.

This chain uses TRBV3-1 (or the pseudogene TRBV3-2) with TRBJ2-4, with D possibly matching TRBD2 (6 bases). Per the germline V gene, CDR1 is LGHDT and CDR2 is YNNKEL (reference sequence). Trimming pared 0 bases from V and 0 bases from J, leaving 6 bases between. The CDR3 is 15 amino acids. The CDR3 is CASSQEGGAKNIQYF. In DNA form, the CDR3 reads TGTGCCAGCAGCCAAGAGGGGGGAGCCAAAAACATTCAGTACTTC.

V gene TRBV27 combines with J gene TRBJ1-1, with TRBD1 matching over 7 bases. This CDR3 has 15 residues. Germline CDR1 is MNHEY and CDR2 is SMNVEV (reference sequence). The trim removed 4 bases at V and 0 bases at J, leaving 5 bases unmatched. In DNA form, the CDR3 reads TGTGCCAGCAGTTCGTACAGGGGCCTGAACACTGAAGCTTTCTTT. Encoded protein: CASSSYRGLNTEAFF.

This rearrangement joins TRBV6-5 to TRBJ1-4; perhaps TRBD1 as D (5 bases). The ends were cut back, 5 bases at V and 8 bases at J, with 12 bases in the middle. The CDR3 has 13 amino acids. The germline V gene encodes CDR1 MNHEY and CDR2 SVGAGI. This CDR3 is CASSRDYGEKLFF. The CDR3 DNA follows: TGTGCCAGCAGTCGGGACTATGGGGAAAAACTGTTTTTT.

The rearrangement links TRBV4-2 to TRBJ2-6; 9 bases map to TRBD2. The CDR3 runs 17 residues. From germline, CDR1 is LGHNA and CDR2 YNFKEQ. With V trimmed by 8 bases and J by 1 base, 9 bases remained unmatched. CDR3 amino acids: CASSLAGVISGANVLTF. The CDR3 nucleotides are TGTGCCAGCTCCTTAGCGGGAGTGATATCTGGGGCCAACGTCCTGACTTTC.

The chain is built from TRBV6-6 and TRBJ1-5, with D maybe TRBD1 (6 bases). Germline V gene sequence: CDR1 MNHNY, CDR2 SVGAGI (reference sequence). The CDR3 is 17 amino acids. The V and J ends lost 5 bases and 0 bases respectively, with 17 bases between them. The CDR3 DNA sequence: TGTGCCAGCAGTCATAAGGGGTCAGGGGCTAGCAATCAGCCCCAGCATTTT. It specifies CASSHKGSGASNQPQHF.